The 22 T cell receptor beta chains listed next were all sequenced from one sample in a study of CD8 T cells in ankylosing spondylitis. TCRdb recomputed calls from the 5' RACE reads with MiXCR, one row per CDR3 protein. The sample lists some 46,000 distinct CDR3 sequences; 8% to 13% were seen once. The sample was blood, either unsorted or a sorted T cell fraction (not recorded which). These receptors all come from a male donor with ankylosing spondylitis or in good health (not recorded which).

Concerning this clonotype itself: One junction end does not reproduce the germline sequence, and a read error may be involved. The J gene is TRBJ2-3, the V gene TRBV6-6; 7 bases match TRBD2. The germline CDR1 and CDR2 sequences are MNHNY and SVGAGI (reference sequence). This CDR3 spans 13 amino acids. CDR3 DNA: TGTGCCAGCAGTTCGACTAGCAGAGATACGCATTATTTT. This translates into CASSSTSRDTHYF.

This clonotype was seen at least ten times. V usage is TRBV3-1 and J usage is TRBJ2-7, with 7 positions matching TRBD1. Looked up from germline, CDR1 is LGHDT and CDR2 is YNNKEL (reference sequence). The CDR3 totals 18 residues. V shed 0 bases, J shed 3 bases, and the junction held 14 bases outside the gene matches. The CDR3 sequence: CASSQERWGTAGYYEQYF. For the CDR3, the DNA is TGTGCCAGCAGCCAAGAAAGATGGGGGACAGCCGGATACTACGAGCAGTACTTC.

Worth noting for this clonotype: A much more abundant neighbour one base away suggests this may be a read error. The V call is TRBV5-1, the J call TRBJ2-4; D possibly corresponds to TRBD2 (6 bases). This CDR3 has 14 residues. CDR1 and CDR2 from the germline V gene are SGHRS and YFSETQ. The CDR3 nucleotides read TGCGCCAGCAGCTCGGGGGTAGCCAAAAACATTCGGTACTTC. Translating gives CASSSGVAKNIRYF.

The chain combines TRBV19 with TRBJ2-2; D possibly matches TRBD1 or TRBD2 (5 bases each). V lost 10 bases to trimming and J lost 0 bases, with 12 bases between them. The germline gives CDR1 LNHDA, CDR2 SQIVND (reference sequence). The CDR3 extends over 14 amino acids. The CDR3 nucleotides are TGTGCCACCCCTGGGGGTTCGAACACCGGGGAGCTGTTTTTT. Amino acids: CATPGGSNTGELFF.

There are many counts of this clonotype. The rearrangement joins TRBV7-6 to TRBJ1-4; D call uncertain. This CDR3 spans 14 amino acids. Germline values: CDR1 SGHVS, CDR2 FNYEAQ. V lost 4 bases and J lost 8, with 14 bases in between. In DNA, the CDR3 is TGTGCCAGCAGCTCTTCACGTGCTGGGGAAAAACTGTTTTTT. Protein sequence: CASSSSRAGEKLFF.

By sample fraction, this clonotype is medium-sized (0.01 to 0.1%). This chain connects TRBV12-3 or TRBV12-4 to TRBJ2-7; no firm D call. The CDR3 spans 14 residues. Trimming pared 6 bases from V and 0 bases from J, leaving 12 bases between. CDR3 amino acids: CASSRRSLSYEQYF. CDR3 sequence (DNA): TGTGCCAGCAGCAGACGGTCGCTCTCCTACGAGCAGTACTTC.

This clonotype appeared a few times. This may be a read error, as it is one base from a much larger clone. The genes are TRBV5-1 and TRBJ2-2; tentative D call: TRBD2 (5 bases). Germline V gene lookup returns CDR1 SGHRS and CDR2 YFSETQ. Trimming removed 4 bases at V and 4 bases at J, with 8 bases between. This CDR3 region has 13 residues. The CDR3 DNA sequence: TGCGCCAGCAGCCCTGGAGGCACCGGGGAGCTGTTTTTT. Amino acid sequence: CASSPGGTGELFF.

There are many counts of this clonotype. The chain links TRBV5-1 to TRBJ2-7; 8 bases are shared with TRBD1. The CDR3 is 15 amino acids. J lost 2 bases, V lost 1 base, and 5 bases had no gene match. The germline V gene has CDR1 SGHRS and CDR2 YFSETQ. The CDR3 region is CASSLTGQAAYEQYF. The CDR3 coding sequence is TGCGCCAGCAGCTTGACGGGACAGGCCGCCTACGAGCAGTACTTC.

In this sample, this clonotype turned up many times. The chain joins TRBV29-1 to TRBJ2-3; the match to TRBD2 covers 13 bases. Germline loops: CDR1 SQVTM, CDR2 ANQGSEA. Trimming at V came to 7 bases and at J to 4 bases, leaving 5 bases not matched to a gene. The CDR3 consists of 14 residues. CDR3 in DNA: TGCAGCGCCGGGACTAGCGGGGTGGCAGATACGCAGTATTTT. Translation gives CSAGTSGVADTQYF.

In this sample, this clonotype turned up many times. The chain couples TRBV6-1 to TRBJ1-2; TRBD1 aligns across 9 bases. CDR1 and CDR2 from the germline V gene are MNHNS and SASEGT. Trimming removed 6 bases from V and 7 bases from J; junction bases left unmatched: 12. CDR3 length: 15 residues. The CDR3: CASSQPLQGQGGYTF. The CDR3 nucleotides are TGTGCCAGCAGCCAACCTCTACAGGGACAGGGTGGCTACACCTTC.

This clonotype was seen at least ten times. This chain links TRBV6-1 with TRBJ2-3; D assignment may be TRBD1 or TRBD2 (5 bases each). The CDR3 runs 15 residues. V lost 5 bases to trimming and J lost 3 bases, with 15 bases between them. The germline V gene encodes CDR1 MNHNS and CDR2 SASEGT. The CDR3 DNA follows: TGTGCCAGCAGTCCCGGGACGGGCGGGACAGATACGCAGTATTTT. As protein: CASSPGTGGTDTQYF.

This clonotype was recorded at least ten times. The chain recombines TRBV9 with TRBJ2-3, with D possibly TRBD2 on 6 matching bases. Deletions cut 4 bases from V and 4 bases from J, with 13 bases between. This CDR3 spans 14 amino acids. In germline, CDR1 is SGDLS, CDR2 YYNGEE. This CDR3 is CASSTVWGADTQYF. The DNA for the CDR3 is TGTGCCAGCAGCACCGTGTGGGGGGCAGATACGCAGTATTTT.

This clonotype has at least ten counts. The chain carries TRBV12-3 or TRBV12-4 and TRBJ2-4, with D possibly called TRBD1 or TRBD2 (5 bases each). V was clipped by 2 bases and J by 4 bases, with 18 bases between them. The CDR3 covers 17 residues. CDR3 region: CASSLIPSSEGKNIQYF. The CDR3 coding sequence is TGTGCCAGCAGTTTAATCCCCTCGAGCGAGGGGAAAAACATTCAGTACTTC.

This clonotype was seen ten or more times. This chain links TRBV9 with TRBJ2-1; TRBD1 matches 7 bases. Germline values: CDR1 SGDLS, CDR2 YYNGEE. The CDR3 is 18 amino acids. The V and J ends lost 3 bases and 4 bases, in that order; junction bases with no gene match: 16. For the CDR3, the DNA is TGTGCCAGCAGCGCCCAACGGGACAGCCGAGGAGGATACAATGAGCAGTTCTTC. It specifies CASSAQRDSRGGYNEQFF.

This chain connects TRBV12-5 to TRBJ2-5; 10 bases align to TRBD2. Looked up from germline, CDR1 is LGHNT and CDR2 is FRNRAP. The CDR3 has 14 amino acids. V lost 6 bases to trimming and J lost 4 bases; unmatched junction nucleotides: 5. The chain's CDR3 is CASGATSGVETQYF. Here the CDR3 DNA reads TGTGCTAGTGGGGCAACTAGCGGGGTAGAGACCCAGTACTTC.

This clonotype was seen ten or more times. The chain recombines TRBV20-1 with TRBJ2-3; D not certain. CDR1 and CDR2 from the germline V gene are DFQATT and SNEGSKA (reference sequence). This CDR3 contains 11 residues. Trimming took off 4 bases at V and 6 bases at J, with 8 bases between the two ends. CDR3 residues: CSAILSDTQYF. CDR3 nucleotide sequence: TGCAGTGCTATACTTTCGGATACGCAGTATTTT.

This clonotype appeared many times. The rearrangement joins TRBV5-1 to TRBJ2-1; 9 nucleotides agree with TRBD2. With V trimmed by 4 bases and J by 1 base, 0 bases remained unmatched. Germline CDR1 reads SGHRS; CDR2 reads YFSETQ. This CDR3 spans 14 amino acids. The CDR3, as DNA: TGCGCCAGCAGCGCGGGGGGGTCCTACAATGAGCAGTTCTTC. It encodes CASSAGGSYNEQFF.

The sample holds a few counts of this clonotype. The V and J genes are TRBV19 and TRBJ2-7, with 9 positions matching TRBD1. This CDR3 is built from 14 residues. The germline V gene has CDR1 LNHDA and CDR2 SQIVND (reference sequence). With V trimmed by 9 bases and J by 0 bases, 6 bases remained unmatched. The chain's CDR3 is CASRNRGHSYEQYF. DNA of the CDR3: TGTGCCAGCCGTAACAGGGGGCACTCCTACGAGCAGTACTTC.

This clonotype was observed many times. J is TRBJ2-2 and V is TRBV5-1, with 8 nucleotides matching TRBD1. With V trimmed by 5 bases and J by 2 bases, 2 bases remained unmatched. The length of the CDR3 is 14 residues. CDR1 is SGHRS, CDR2 YFSETQ, per germline. The chain's CDR3 is CASRQGANTGELFF. CDR3 in DNA: TGCGCCAGCAGGCAGGGGGCCAACACCGGGGAGCTGTTTTTT.

This clonotype was counted at least ten times. This chain uses TRBV25-1 with TRBJ2-5; 9 nucleotides agree with TRBD1. The trim removed 6 bases at V and 2 bases at J, leaving 7 bases unmatched. Germline assignment: CDR1 MGHDK and CDR2 SYGVNS. CDR3 length equals 15 residues. CDR3 nucleotide sequence: TGTGCCAGCAGGCGCGCGACAGGGGGACAAGAGACCCAGTACTTC. Residues: CASRRATGGQETQYF. The full variable domain, rest sourced from reference TRBV25-1 and TRBJ2-5, is EADIYQTPRYLVIGTGKKITLECSQTMGHDKMYWYQQDPGMELHLIHYSYGVNSTEKGDLSSESTVSRIRTEHFPLTLESARPSHTSQYLCASRRATGGQETQYFGPGTRLLVL.

This clonotype was recorded a few times. The chain recombines TRBV29-1 with TRBJ2-1; TRBD2 aligns across 10 bases. Germline trimming cut 6 bases from V and 7 bases from J; bases unmatched to any gene: 9. This CDR3 is 14 amino acids long. Germline V gene sequence: CDR1 SQVTM, CDR2 ANQGSEA. The CDR3 sequence: CSVPLAGVWNEQFF. The DNA of the CDR3 is TGCAGCGTCCCCCTAGCGGGGGTTTGGAATGAGCAGTTCTTC.

This clonotype was seen repeatedly, ten times or more. This chain joins TRBV29-1 and TRBJ1-1, with 8 bases matching TRBD1. Germline lookup yields CDR1 SQVTM and CDR2 ANQGSEA. This CDR3 has 14 amino acids. The ends lost 7 bases at V and 3 bases at J; junction bases unmatched: 10. The CDR3 is CSARTGSGDTEAFF. DNA of the CDR3: TGCAGCGCAAGGACAGGGTCTGGGGACACTGAAGCTTTCTTT.